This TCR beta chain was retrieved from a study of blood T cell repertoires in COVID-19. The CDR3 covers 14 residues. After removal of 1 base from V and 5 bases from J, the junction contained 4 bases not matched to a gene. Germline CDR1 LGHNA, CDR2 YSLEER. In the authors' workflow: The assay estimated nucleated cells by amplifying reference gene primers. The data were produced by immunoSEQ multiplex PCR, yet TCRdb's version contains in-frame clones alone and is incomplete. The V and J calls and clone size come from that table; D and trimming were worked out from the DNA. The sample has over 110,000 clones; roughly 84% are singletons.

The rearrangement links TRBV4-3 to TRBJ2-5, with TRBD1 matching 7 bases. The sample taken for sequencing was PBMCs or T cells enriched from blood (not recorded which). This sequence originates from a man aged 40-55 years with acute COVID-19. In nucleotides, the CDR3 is TGCGCCAGCAGCCAAGCTTTGGACAGGGAGACCCAGTACTTC. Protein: CASSQALDRETQYF.